The 16 T cell receptor beta chains in this list originate from one sample, sequenced in a study of cytomegalovirus exposure and HLA in healthy donors. The PCR employed 60 Vbeta primers together with 13 Jbeta primers. Measured with immunoSEQ multiplex PCR; TCRdb has only the in-frame clones, and not every one. This sample has roughly 160,000 clones, with 60% to 85% found just once. The sequenced material came from PBMCs. The receptors stem from a man aged 45-65 years in good health and CMV-seropositive.

Concerning this clone: The same CDR3 can be traced to other DNA sequences in this sample. This chain links TRBV6-1 with TRBJ1-5, with D unclear. V gave up 3 bases and J gave up 1 base, with 4 bases separating them. The CDR3 consists of 13 residues. Germline values: CDR1 MNHNS, CDR2 SASEGT. CDR3 sequence: CASSEQSNQPQHF. CDR3 sequence (DNA): TGTGCCAGCAGTGAGCAGAGCAATCAGCCCCAGCATTTT.

This clone was seen more than once but under ten times. The rearrangement uses TRBV5-6 and TRBJ2-7; a weak D match, TRBD2 (5 bases). Germline V lookup: CDR1 SGHDT, CDR2 YYEEEE. This CDR3 spans 13 amino acids. V was clipped by 0 bases and J by 3 bases, with 7 bases between them. The CDR3 spells CASSLGRIYEQYF. CDR3 sequence (DNA): TGTGCCAGCAGCTTGGGGAGGATCTACGAGCAGTACTTC.

V usage is TRBV10-3 and J usage is TRBJ2-1; possible D gene TRBD1, 6 bases. Per the germline V gene, CDR1 is ENHRY and CDR2 is SYGVKD. With 10 bases removed from V and 0 bases from J, the gap between germline ends came to 16 bases. CDR3 length: 15 amino acids. CDR3 protein: CATTPDSLSYNEQFF. The CDR3 DNA reads as TGTGCCACAACTCCGGACAGCCTCTCCTACAATGAGCAGTTCTTC.

The J gene is TRBJ2-5, the V gene TRBV5-1; weak D call: TRBD1 (5 bases). Germline assignment: CDR1 SGHRS and CDR2 YFSETQ. Trimming took off 4 bases at V and 2 bases at J, with 18 bases between the two ends. This CDR3 is 16 amino acids long. As DNA, the CDR3 is TGCGCCAGCAGCGTGACTTCCCAGGGTCCGCAAGAGACCCAGTACTTC. Residues: CASSVTSQGPQETQYF.

The chain employs TRBV11-3 and TRBJ1-1; TRBD1 matches at 9 bases. After removal of 3 bases from V and 8 bases from J, the junction contained 13 bases not matched to a gene. The CDR3 has 16 amino acids. Germline V CDR1 and CDR2: SGHNT, YENEEA. CDR3 protein: CASSFGQGSGLREAFF. CDR3 in DNA: TGTGCCAGCAGCTTCGGACAGGGGTCGGGGCTGCGAGAAGCTTTCTTT.

The chain is built from TRBV4-1 and TRBJ2-3; 8 positions agree with TRBD1. The V gene's germline CDR1 is MGHRA and CDR2 YSYEKL. J was trimmed by 0 bases and V by 4 bases; bases with no gene match: 9. CDR3 size: 17 residues. The CDR3 bases are TGCGCCAGCAGCCCTTTGGACAGGGCGCTTAGCACAGATACGCAGTATTTT. Translated, it gives CASSPLDRALSTDTQYF.

The chain has TRBV4-1 and TRBJ1-2; D ambiguous. CDR1 is MGHRA and CDR2 is YSYEKL in the germline V gene. The V and J ends lost 1 base and 1 base respectively, with 7 bases between them. There are 14 residues in the CDR3. The CDR3 loop is CASSQVTGNYGYTF. The CDR3, as DNA: TGCGCCAGCAGCCAAGTCACGGGTAACTATGGCTACACCTTC.

This clone was picked up a small number of times. V is TRBV7-9 and J is TRBJ1-5; D possibly corresponds to TRBD1 (6 bases). This CDR3 is built from 14 residues. Trimming removed 0 bases at V and 7 bases at J, with 10 bases between. Germline V gene data show CDR1 as SEHNR and CDR2 as FQNEAQ (reference sequence). CDR3 region: CASSLATGGQPQHF. The DNA of the CDR3 is TGTGCCAGCAGCTTAGCGACAGGAGGCCAGCCCCAGCATTTT. Full variable domain (missing parts from reference TRBV7-9 and TRBJ1-5): DTGVSQNPRHKITKRGQNVTFRCDPISEHNRLYWYRQTLGQGPEFLTYFQNEAQLEKSRLLSDRFSAERPKGSFSTLEIQRTEQGDSAMYLCASSLATGGQPQHFGDGTRLSIL.

V and J are TRBV7-6 and TRBJ1-3; 7 positions match TRBD1. The germline V gene has CDR1 SGHVS and CDR2 FNYEAQ. V lost 5 bases and J lost 0; bases outside the gene matches: 4. This CDR3 spans 15 amino acids. DNA for the CDR3: TGTGCCAGCAGCCCGTGGGACAGCTCTGGAAACACCATATATTTT. Its translation: CASSPWDSSGNTIYF.

This clone was counted a single time. The V call is TRBV4-3, the J call TRBJ2-7; D might be TRBD1 (6 bases). Trimming pared 1 base from V and 3 bases from J, leaving 16 bases between. The CDR3 is made up of 16 amino acids. The germline V gene encodes CDR1 LGHNA and CDR2 YSLEER. The CDR3: CASSQGLKGVGYEQYF. The DNA for the CDR3 is TGCGCCAGCAGCCAAGGATTGAAGGGGGTAGGCTACGAGCAGTACTTC.

This clone occurred a few times. The chain has TRBV6-1 and TRBJ1-6; the D gene is possibly TRBD1 (6 bases). With 8 bases removed from V and 8 bases from J, the gap between germline ends came to 16 bases. The CDR3 has 14 amino acids. The germline CDR1 and CDR2 sequences are MNHNS and SASEGT. The CDR3 loop is CASAYYRVYSPLHF. CDR3 sequence (DNA): TGTGCCAGCGCCTATTACAGGGTCTATTCACCCCTCCACTTT.

In its sample, this clone was seen a few times. In DNA, the CDR3 is TGTGCCACCGTGTCTTCCGGGACAGGGAACACTGAAGCTTTCTTT. Translating it yields CATVSSGTGNTEAFF. This chain connects TRBV2 to TRBJ1-1, with TRBD1 matching over 8 bases. Germline trimming cut 10 bases from V and 1 base from J; bases unmatched to any gene: 11. The CDR3 covers 15 residues. Germline CDR1 reads SNHLY; CDR2 reads FYNNEI.

V usage is TRBV6-1 and J usage is TRBJ1-6; a weak D match, TRBD1 (5 bases). V was trimmed by 6 bases and J by 7 bases, leaving 10 bases between them. The CDR3 covers 13 residues. Germline V gene lookup returns CDR1 MNHNS and CDR2 SASEGT. CDR3 residues: CASRYRQNSPLHF. CDR3 coding DNA: TGTGCCAGCAGATACCGACAGAATTCACCCCTCCACTTT.

The chain recombines TRBV28 with TRBJ1-6; TRBD1 is a possible D gene (6 bases). Germline CDR1 is MDHEN and CDR2 is SYDVKM. The CDR3 sequence is 14 residues long. Trimming shortened V by 3 bases and J by 7 bases, and 10 bases separated the two germline ends. The CDR3 protein is CASSFRTVNSPLHF. The CDR3 nucleotides are TGTGCCAGCAGTTTTCGGACAGTAAATTCACCCCTCCACTTT.

The chain is built from TRBV27 and TRBJ2-2, with D hard to call. The germline V gene encodes CDR1 MNHEY and CDR2 SMNVEV (reference sequence). The ends were cut back, 6 bases at V and 1 base at J, with 6 bases in the middle. This CDR3 region has 13 residues. DNA of the CDR3: TGTGCCAGCAGACGACTGAACACCGGGGAGCTGTTTTTT. It codes for CASRRLNTGELFF.

This clone appeared a few times. The chain combines TRBV5-8 with TRBJ1-2, with 12 bases fitting TRBD1. The CDR3 runs to 18 residues. Trimming removed 0 bases from V and 6 bases from J; junction bases left unmatched: 12. Germline CDR1 and CDR2: SGHTS and YDEGEE. CDR3 bases: TGTGCCAGCAGCTTGGATACGGGACAGGGGGCGGATCTGGATGGCTACACCTTC. Protein sequence: CASSLDTGQGADLDGYTF.